Each of the 32 T cell receptor beta chains below was sequenced from the same sample in a study of T cells in women clearing cervical HPV infection. The repertoire was sequenced with immunoSEQ multiplex PCR; TCRdb's copy has only in-frame clones and lacks some. The table lists about 29,000 clones. Sequencing was carried out using blood buffy coat. These receptors all stem from a woman aged 18-70 years with a cervical HPV16 infection that either progressed to CIN3+ or cleared (not recorded which).

Of note for this clone: The read comes to an end 3 residues before the CDR3 does, leaving the germline J gene to fill in the end. The chain has TRBV20-1 and TRBJ2-1, with 10 bases that match TRBD2. Germline loops: CDR1 DFQATT, CDR2 SNEGSKA (reference sequence). After removal of 5 bases from V and 0 bases from J, the junction contained 13 bases not matched to a gene. The CDR3 consists of 18 residues. The chain's CDR3 is CSAETPSGGQSSYNEQFF. CDR3 DNA, as far as it was read: TGCAGTGCTGAAACCCCTAGCGGGGGCCAATCCTCCTACAATGAG.

For this clone: The read terminates 3 residues before the CDR3 end, so the remaining end is supplied by the germline J gene. The chain joins TRBV7-2 to TRBJ2-6; tentatively, D is TRBD1 (6 bases). Germline V gene data show CDR1 as SGHTA and CDR2 as FQGNSA. CDR3 size: 15 residues. Trimming pared 4 bases from V and 4 bases from J, leaving 11 bases between. The CDR3 DNA, read in part, is TGTGCCAGCAGCTCAGGACAGAGAGGGGCCAACGTC. It yields the protein CASSSGQRGANV. The complete CDR3 sequence is CASSSGQRGANVLTF.

This clone is called medium-sized based on its frequency. The read stops 3 residues short of the end of the CDR3; the missing end is completed from the germline J gene. The genes are TRBV7-6 and TRBJ2-7, with 7 bases aligning to TRBD1. J was trimmed by 2 bases and V by 1 base; bases with no gene match: 5. Germline assignment: CDR1 SGHVS and CDR2 FNYEAQ. The CDR3 runs to 15 residues. The DNA read from the CDR3 is TGTGCCAGCAGCTTAGATGAGGGGGCAACCTACGAG. Translation gives CASSLDEGATYE. The complete CDR3 protein is CASSLDEGATYEQYF.

The CDR3 sequence is CASSLAGARNYGYTF. The CDR3 DNA, read in part, is TGTGCCAGCAGCTTAGCGGGGGCGCGGAACTATGGC. This rearrangement joins TRBV7-9 to TRBJ1-2, with a weak D call TRBD1 (6 bases). Sequencing ends 3 residues short of the CDR3 end; the germline J gene provides the rest. The CDR3 has 15 residues. Trimming stripped 0 bases from V and 2 bases from J, with 10 bases between. Germline loops: CDR1 SEHNR, CDR2 FQNEAQ (reference sequence).

In regard to this clone: Read data end 3 residues before the CDR3 end; the end is taken from the germline J gene. This chain uses TRBV20-1 with TRBJ2-7; no clear D. The CDR3 is 15 residues long. V gave up 1 base and J gave up 0 bases, with 13 bases separating them. Germline lookup yields CDR1 DFQATT and CDR2 SNEGSKA (reference sequence). CDR3 bases read: TGCAGTGCTAGAGTTAGCAGCTCCGGCTCCTACGAG. Translated: CSARVSSSGSYE. The CDR3 reads in full as CSARVSSSGSYEQYF.

About this clone itself: With the read ending 3 residues before the CDR3 end, the germline J gene is used to fill in that end. The rearrangement uses TRBV20-1 and TRBJ2-5; D is perhaps TRBD2 (6 bases). Per germline, CDR1 DFQATT and CDR2 SNEGSKA (reference sequence). The CDR3 totals 13 residues. V lost 6 bases and J lost 3, with 14 bases in between. CDR3 bases read: TGCAGTGCACCGGTAGGACTAAAAGAGACC. This gives the protein CSAPVGLKET. The CDR3 reads in full as CSAPVGLKETQYF.

As concerns this clone: The read stops 3 residues short of the end of the CDR3; the missing end is completed from the germline J gene. The chain couples TRBV18 to TRBJ2-5; D not certain. Trimming took off 6 bases at V and 1 base at J, with 12 bases between the two ends. Germline V lookup: CDR1 KGHSH, CDR2 LQKENI. The CDR3 covers 14 residues. The DNA read from the CDR3 is TGTGCCAGCTCCCCAAACATCCCCCAAGAGACC. Translation gives CASSPNIPQET. The whole CDR3 sequence is CASSPNIPQETQYF.

About this clone: The read terminates 3 residues before the CDR3 end, so the remaining end is supplied by the germline J gene. The chain recombines TRBV10-1 with TRBJ2-3; 9 nucleotides agree with TRBD1. With 5 bases clipped from V and 1 base from J, the junction kept 4 bases outside the gene matches. CDR1 is WNHNN and CDR2 is SYGVQD in the germline V gene (reference sequence). This CDR3 is built from 15 residues. This chain's CDR3 is CASSPGQGRTDTQYF. The part of the CDR3 DNA that was read is TGCGCCAGCAGTCCGGGACAGGGACGCACAGATACG.

With regard to this clone: The CDR3 is cut off 3 residues early in the read; its end comes from the germline J gene. The chain is built from TRBV19 and TRBJ1-2; 9 nucleotides match TRBD1. Germline V gives CDR1 LNHDA, CDR2 SQIVND (reference sequence). The CDR3 consists of 15 residues. The sequenced part of the CDR3 DNA is TGTGCCAGTAGTTGGTCAGGACAGGGGAACCACGAC. As protein: CASSWSGQGNHD. The CDR3 as a whole reads CASSWSGQGNHDYTF.

On this clone itself: The read terminates 3 residues ahead of where the CDR3 ends, so the germline J gene completes it. This chain joins TRBV2 and TRBJ1-2; unclear D gene. The CDR3 extends over 13 amino acids. The V gene lost 2 bases and the J gene lost 4 bases, with 8 bases spanning the gap. Germline V lookup: CDR1 SNHLY, CDR2 FYNNEI. The CDR3 sequence: CASSEREGYGYTF. The sequenced CDR3 bases are TGTGCCAGCAGTGAAAGAGAGGGCTATGGC.

As to this clone: The CDR3 end is not reached by the read, which stops 3 residues before it; the germline J gene fills it in. The genes are TRBV18 and TRBJ2-1, with D perhaps TRBD2 (5 bases). The CDR3 length is 16 residues. The V end was cut by 0 bases, the J end by 6 bases, with 15 bases between. From germline, CDR1 is KGHSH and CDR2 LQKENI. This CDR3 is CASSPPSTRSANEQFF. The sequenced CDR3 bases are TGTGCCAGCTCACCACCGTCAACTAGGAGCGCCAATGAG.

Notes on this clone: The CDR3 extends 3 residues past the end of the read, so its final part is completed from the germline J gene. The chain combines TRBV2 with TRBJ1-1, with D perhaps TRBD1 (5 bases). The CDR3 runs 14 residues. V was cut by 0 bases and J by 6 bases, with 11 bases left in between. CDR1 is SNHLY and CDR2 is FYNNEI in the germline V gene. The part of the CDR3 DNA that was read is TGTGCCAGCAGTGAAGCGCTTTGGGGGGCTGAA. It yields the protein CASSEALWGAE. The full CDR3 protein is CASSEALWGAEAFF.

Remarks on this clone: The read ends 3 residues before the CDR3 terminus; that terminus is restored from the germline J gene. This chain uses TRBV30 with TRBJ1-2; perhaps TRBD1 as D (6 bases). Trimming took 2 bases from V and 4 from J, leaving 11 bases between them. This CDR3 contains 13 residues. Germline V CDR1 and CDR2: GTSNPN, SVGIG (reference sequence). The sequenced part of the CDR3 DNA is TGTGCCTGGAGTCCTGACAGGAGCTATGGC. Its protein is CAWSPDRSYG. The full CDR3 is CAWSPDRSYGYTF.

A word on this clone: The CDR3 end lies 3 residues beyond the end of the read and is filled in from the germline J gene. V and J are TRBV29-1 and TRBJ1-1, with D possibly matching TRBD1 (5 bases). CDR1 is SQVTM and CDR2 is ANQGSEA in the germline V gene. The CDR3 sequence is 11 residues long. CDR3 DNA, as far as it was read: TGCAGCGTTGGGGAGGGGCCCGAA. Amino acids: CSVGEGPE. The full CDR3 reads CSVGEGPEAFF.

Turning to this clone: The read is 3 residues too short to cover the CDR3 end, so that end is filled in from the germline J gene. The chain recombines TRBV30 with TRBJ1-1; 8 positions match TRBD1. This CDR3 spans 13 amino acids. CDR1 is GTSNPN and CDR2 is SVGIG in the germline V gene (reference sequence). V lost 5 bases to trimming and J lost 5 bases; unmatched junction nucleotides: 7. CDR3 sequence: CAWDTGGLTEAFF. CDR3 DNA (partial): TGTGCCTGGGATACAGGGGGGTTGACTGAA.

The CDR3 loop is CASSAREGYNEQFF. The CDR3 DNA, read in part, is TGTGCCAGCAGTGCGCGGGAGGGCTACAATGAG. The rearrangement links TRBV6-1 to TRBJ2-1, with 9 nucleotides matching TRBD2. The read ends 3 residues early relative to the CDR3; the germline J gene fills the gap. The length of the CDR3 is 14 residues. Germline V gene lookup returns CDR1 MNHNS and CDR2 SASEGT. Trimming took 4 bases from V and 3 from J; bases not matched to a gene: 1.

As concerns this clone: Read coverage stops 3 residues before the CDR3 terminus; the germline J gene supplies the remainder. The rearrangement joins TRBV18 to TRBJ1-4; D is unclear. Germline V gene data show CDR1 as KGHSH and CDR2 as LQKENI. Trimming stripped 1 base from V and 6 bases from J, with 6 bases between. There are 13 residues in the CDR3. The CDR3 sequence: CASSPRRDEKLFF. The CDR3 bases that were read are TGTGCCAGCTCACCACGGCGGGATGAAAAA.

Remarks on this clone: The read terminates 3 residues before the CDR3 end, so the remaining end is supplied by the germline J gene. The gene calls are TRBV2 and TRBJ2-3, with 7 nucleotides matching TRBD2. This CDR3 is built from 14 residues. V gave up 5 bases and J gave up 2 bases; unmatched junction bases: 4. Germline V gene data show CDR1 as SNHLY and CDR2 as FYNNEI. The part of the CDR3 DNA that was read is TGTGCCAGCAGTTTCGGACTAGACACAGATACG. This codes for CASSFGLDTDT. The full CDR3 sequence reads CASSFGLDTDTQYF.

As concerns this clone: The CDR3 end is not reached by the read, which stops 3 residues before it; the germline J gene fills it in. The genes are TRBV14 and TRBJ2-1; no definite D call. CDR1 and CDR2 from the germline V gene are SGHDN and FVKESK. V was pared by 3 bases and J by 7 bases, with 4 bases between. The CDR3 length is 11 residues. CDR3 bases read: TGTGCCAGCAGCCACCGTAATGAG. Its translation is CASSHRNE. The full-length CDR3 reads as CASSHRNEQFF.

To note about this clone: Sequencing ends 3 residues short of the CDR3 end; the germline J gene provides the rest. The rearrangement uses TRBV2 and TRBJ1-2; D is perhaps TRBD1 (5 bases). The germline gives CDR1 SNHLY, CDR2 FYNNEI. This CDR3 comprises 12 residues. CDR3 amino acids: CASSGEGARYTF. The DNA read from the CDR3 is TGTGCCAGCAGTGGAGAAGGGGCGCGC.

Comments on this clone: The sequence runs out 3 residues before the end of the CDR3; the remainder is reconstructed from the germline J gene. This chain joins TRBV30 and TRBJ1-4, with D possibly being TRBD1 (5 bases). The CDR3 is 13 residues long. Trimming took 7 bases from V and 7 from J, leaving 16 bases between them. Germline CDR1 GTSNPN, CDR2 SVGIG (reference sequence). CDR3 DNA, as far as it was read: TGTGCCTCCCAACGGGGGGGTGGTGAAAAA. This gives the protein CASQRGGGEK. The CDR3 reads in full as CASQRGGGEKLFF.

Concerning this clone: The germline gene is not matched at one end of the junction; a read error may be the cause. The CDR3 goes on 3 residues after the read ends, and that part is filled in from the germline J gene. The chain employs TRBV20-1 and TRBJ1-4; 7 positions agree with TRBD1. Germline CDR1 and CDR2: DFQATT and SNEGSKA (reference sequence). This CDR3 is built from 16 residues. CDR3 amino acids: CSASDKGGPTNEKLFF. The DNA read from the CDR3 is TGCAGCGCTAGCGATAAAGGGGGCCCAACTAATGAAAAA.

About this clone itself: The read stops 3 residues short of the end of the CDR3; the missing end is completed from the germline J gene. The V and J genes are TRBV7-2 and TRBJ2-7; 7 nucleotides align to TRBD2. Unmatched junction bases numbered 5, after V lost 0 bases and J lost 3 bases. This CDR3 has 15 residues. Germline V gene data show CDR1 as SGHTA and CDR2 as FQGNSA. The part of the CDR3 DNA that was read is TGTGCCAGCAGCTTAGCTGCTAGCGGTCACTACGAG. Protein: CASSLAASGHYE. From start to end, the CDR3 is CASSLAASGHYEQYF.

Regarding this clone: The CDR3 end is not reached by the read, which stops 3 residues before it; the germline J gene fills it in. J is TRBJ2-2 and V is TRBV19; 8 positions match TRBD1. CDR1 is LNHDA and CDR2 is SQIVND in the germline V gene (reference sequence). The CDR3 is made up of 14 amino acids. Incomplete CDR3 DNA: TGTGCCAGTAGGCAGCAGGGGGCGAATTCACCG. Protein product: CASRQQGANSP. The CDR3 in full is CASRQQGANSPLFF.

For this clone: The read finishes 3 residues shy of the CDR3 end, and the germline J gene is used to complete it. The chain joins TRBV5-1 to TRBJ1-4; the match to TRBD1 covers 7 bases. Per germline, CDR1 SGHRS and CDR2 YFSETQ. Trimming took 2 bases from V and 8 from J; bases not matched to a gene: 6. The CDR3 length is 14 residues. The part of the CDR3 DNA that was read is TGCGCCAGCAGCTTTAGGGGGCCGGGAGAAAAA. Protein sequence: CASSFRGPGEK. The whole CDR3 protein reads CASSFRGPGEKLFF.

To note about this clone: The CDR3 end is not reached by the read, which stops 3 residues before it; the germline J gene fills it in. This sequence joins TRBV20-1 and TRBJ2-7; no clear D gene. Per germline, CDR1 DFQATT and CDR2 SNEGSKA (reference sequence). This CDR3 has 11 amino acids. The ends were cut back, 6 bases at V and 6 bases at J, with 12 bases in the middle. Partial CDR3 DNA: TGCAGTGCCAAAAGACAAATCGAG. Protein product: CSAKRQIE. The whole CDR3 sequence is CSAKRQIEQYF.

As regards this clone: The read terminates 3 residues ahead of where the CDR3 ends, so the germline J gene completes it. This chain uses TRBV5-1 with TRBJ2-1; TRBD2 matches 14 bases. After removal of 0 bases from V and 6 bases from J, the junction contained 8 bases not matched to a gene. This CDR3 is built from 18 residues. Looked up from germline, CDR1 is SGHRS and CDR2 is YFSETQ. CDR3 amino acids: CASSLEGLAGGSGNEQFF. The CDR3 bases that were read are TGCGCCAGCAGCTTGGAAGGACTAGCGGGAGGATCGGGCAATGAG.

Points on this clone: The DNA ends 3 residues before the CDR3 does, and the rest of the CDR3 is filled in from the germline J gene. This chain links TRBV20-1 with TRBJ2-7; 13 nucleotides agree with TRBD2. Germline lookup yields CDR1 DFQATT and CDR2 SNEGSKA (reference sequence). V was pared by 0 bases and J by 0 bases, with 5 bases of the junction left unmatched. The CDR3 spans 17 residues. The CDR3 spells CSARETSGRFHSYEQYF. Incomplete CDR3 DNA: TGCAGTGCTAGAGAGACTAGCGGGAGGTTCCACTCCTACGAG.

Note on this clone: The CDR3 end lies 3 residues beyond the end of the read and is filled in from the germline J gene. The J gene is TRBJ2-1, the V gene TRBV30; D might be TRBD2 (6 bases). The CDR3 sequence is 14 residues long. Trimming stripped 4 bases from V and 6 bases from J, with 16 bases between. Germline V gene data show CDR1 as GTSNPN and CDR2 as SVGIG (reference sequence). Incomplete CDR3 DNA: TGTGCCTGGACACCCGGGGGTCCGGTCAATGAG. Translated, it gives CAWTPGGPVNE. The whole CDR3 is CAWTPGGPVNEQFF.

Comments on this clone: The read gets to within 3 residues of the CDR3 end, and the germline J gene fills in the rest. This chain connects TRBV19 to TRBJ2-7; 11 positions agree with TRBD1. Germline V gives CDR1 LNHDA, CDR2 SQIVND (reference sequence). V lost 6 bases and J lost 3; bases outside the gene matches: 1. The CDR3 covers 13 residues. The CDR3 sequence: CASRGQGGYEQYF. CDR3 DNA (partial): TGTGCCAGTAGGGGACAGGGGGGCTACGAG.

With respect to this clone: The CDR3 end falls 3 residues outside the read, so it is completed with the germline J gene. The J gene is TRBJ2-5, the V gene TRBV4-1; 8 bases agree with TRBD2. The CDR3 is 15 residues long. V was clipped by 0 bases and J by 3 bases; unmatched bases: 3. Germline CDR1 and CDR2: MGHRA and YSYEKL. The CDR3 sequence is CASSQDLLAEETQYF. Incomplete CDR3 DNA: TGCGCCAGCAGCCAAGATCTACTAGCGGAAGAGACC.

Note on this clone: The read falls 3 residues short of the CDR3 end, and the missing part is taken from the germline J gene. The chain links TRBV2 to TRBJ2-1, with TRBD2 as a possible D gene (6 bases). V lost 1 base, J lost 8 bases, and 12 bases lay in between. This CDR3 has 14 amino acids. CDR1 SNHLY and CDR2 FYNNEI come from the germline V gene. The covered CDR3 bases are TGTGCCAGCAGTGAAGGGCGGGGTGGCCATGAG. Protein: CASSEGRGGHE. The entire CDR3 sequence reads CASSEGRGGHEQFF.